The 10 T cell receptor beta chains below come from one sample, sequenced in a study of T-cell memory formation after mild COVID-19. TCRdb itself ran the 5' RACE reads through MiXCR, one entry per CDR3 protein. The sample shows 450,000 to 650,000 distinct CDR3 sequences, roughly 22% of them seen only once. Sequences were obtained from PBMCs or a T cell subset sorted from them (not recorded which). The receptors here all came from an adult woman who had mild COVID-19 (a few samples of this study predate the infection). Cell type and time point are not known.

This chain connects TRBV11-1 to TRBJ2-1; 8 positions match TRBD2. Germline CDR1 SGHAT, CDR2 FQDESV (reference sequence). Trimming at V came to 5 bases and at J to 9 bases, leaving 18 bases not matched to a gene. CDR3 length equals 17 residues. CDR3 sequence: CASSHPPGLDPLPEQFF. CDR3 DNA: TGTGCCAGCAGCCACCCCCCGGGACTAGATCCTTTGCCTGAGCAGTTCTTC.

There are a few counts of this clonotype. The chain has TRBV12-3 or TRBV12-4 and TRBJ1-4; perhaps TRBD1 as D (5 bases). Trimming removed 4 bases at V and 3 bases at J, with 9 bases between. This CDR3 has 14 residues. For the CDR3, the DNA is TGTGCCAGCAGTTGGGACGGAGCTAATGAAAAACTGTTTTTT. It codes for CASSWDGANEKLFF.

This clonotype appeared a few times. The chain is built from TRBV7-9 and TRBJ2-2; 7 bases are shared with TRBD1. J lost 4 bases, V lost 1 base, and 6 bases had no gene match. This CDR3 region has 16 residues. Germline CDR1 reads SEHNR; CDR2 reads FQNEAQ (reference sequence). The CDR3 DNA follows: TGTGCCAGCAGCTTAGACAGGGGATTTGGCACCGGGGAGCTGTTTTTT. It encodes CASSLDRGFGTGELFF. The variable domain in full, completed from reference TRBV7-9 and TRBJ2-2, reads DTGVSQNPRHKITKRGQNVTFRCDPISEHNRLYWYRQTLGQGPEFLTYFQNEAQLEKSRLLSDRFSAERPKGSFSTLEIQRTEQGDSAMYLCASSLDRGFGTGELFFGEGSRLTVL.

The rearrangement joins TRBV7-9 to TRBJ2-7; possible D gene TRBD2, 6 bases. With 2 bases removed from V and 0 bases from J, the gap between germline ends came to 20 bases. The CDR3 runs 18 residues. CDR1 and CDR2 from the germline V gene are SEHNR and FQNEAQ (reference sequence). CDR3: CASSLLKSIGTYSYEQYF. The CDR3 DNA follows: TGTGCCAGCAGCTTACTGAAGAGCATAGGGACTTACTCCTACGAGCAGTACTTC.

The chain is built from TRBV19 and TRBJ2-1, with TRBD1 matching over 7 bases. CDR1 is LNHDA and CDR2 is SQIVND in the germline V gene (reference sequence). J gave up 9 bases and V 1 base, and 3 bases lay outside the gene matches. The CDR3 covers 13 residues. The CDR3 is CASSIVGGAEQFF. In DNA form, the CDR3 reads TGTGCCAGTAGTATAGTAGGGGGCGCTGAGCAGTTCTTC.

CDR3 residues: CSASDSPITEAFF. CDR3 DNA: TGCAGTGCTTCCGACAGTCCGATCACTGAAGCTTTCTTT. The chain joins TRBV20-1 to TRBJ1-1, with D perhaps TRBD1 (5 bases). Germline CDR1 reads DFQATT; CDR2 reads SNEGSKA (reference sequence). V was clipped by 5 bases and J by 4 bases, with 14 bases between them. The CDR3 has 13 residues.

The chain employs TRBV14 and TRBJ2-5; D remains ambiguous. The CDR3 consists of 17 residues. V lost 2 bases to trimming and J lost 4 bases, with 20 bases between them. Germline V gene sequence: CDR1 SGHDN, CDR2 FVKESK. CDR3 sequence reads: CASSQLPEDGAGETQYF. The CDR3 region has the DNA TGTGCCAGCAGCCAACTGCCCGAAGATGGCGCCGGAGAGACCCAGTACTTC.

V is TRBV6-6 and J is TRBJ2-7; 10 bases are a match to TRBD1. This CDR3 is built from 13 residues. Germline assignment: CDR1 MNHNY and CDR2 SVGAGI (reference sequence). V trimming: 6 bases; J trimming: 5 bases; junction bases outside the gene matches: 4. As DNA, the CDR3 is TGTGCCAGCAGCTTCGGGACAGGGGACGAGCAGTACTTC. Translating it yields CASSFGTGDEQYF.

The chain combines TRBV24-1 with TRBJ2-1; 10 bases are shared with TRBD2. The V and J ends lost 4 bases and 7 bases, in that order; junction bases with no gene match: 9. The CDR3 has 16 residues. Germline V gene lookup returns CDR1 KGHDR and CDR2 SFDVKD. In DNA form, the CDR3 reads TGTGCCACCAGTGAAGCTAGCGGGAGAGTGTCGAATGAGCAGTTCTTC. Translation: CATSEASGRVSNEQFF.

The rearrangement uses TRBV18 and TRBJ1-2, with 7 bases fitting TRBD1. CDR1 is KGHSH, CDR2 LQKENI, per germline. CDR3 length equals 16 residues. V gave up 1 base and J gave up 4 bases; unmatched junction bases: 9. This CDR3 is CASSPQGALNFYGYTF. The DNA for the CDR3 is TGTGCCAGCTCACCACAGGGGGCGTTGAACTTCTATGGCTACACCTTC.